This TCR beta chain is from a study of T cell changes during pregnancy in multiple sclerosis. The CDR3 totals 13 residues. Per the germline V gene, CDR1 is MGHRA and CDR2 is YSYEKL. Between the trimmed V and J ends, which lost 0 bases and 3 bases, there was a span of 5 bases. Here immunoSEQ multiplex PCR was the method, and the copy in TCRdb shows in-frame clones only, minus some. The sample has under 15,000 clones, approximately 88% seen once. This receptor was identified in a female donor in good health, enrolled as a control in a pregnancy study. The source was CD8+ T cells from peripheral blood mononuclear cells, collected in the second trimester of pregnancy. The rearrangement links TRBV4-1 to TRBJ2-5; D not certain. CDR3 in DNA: TGCGCCAGCAGCCAAGATCCCGAAGAGACCCAGTACTTC. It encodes CASSQDPEETQYF.